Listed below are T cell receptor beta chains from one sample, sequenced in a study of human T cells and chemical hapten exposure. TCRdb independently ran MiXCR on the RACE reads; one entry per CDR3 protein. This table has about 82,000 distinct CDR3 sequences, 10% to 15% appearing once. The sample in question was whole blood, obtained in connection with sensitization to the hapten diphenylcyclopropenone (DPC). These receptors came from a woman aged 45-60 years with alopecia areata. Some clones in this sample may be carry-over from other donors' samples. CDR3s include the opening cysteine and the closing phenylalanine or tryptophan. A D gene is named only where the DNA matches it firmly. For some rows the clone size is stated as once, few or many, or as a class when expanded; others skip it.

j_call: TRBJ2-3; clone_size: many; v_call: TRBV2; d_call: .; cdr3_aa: CASRGAMGGDTQYF; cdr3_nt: TGTGCCAGCAGGGGAGCTATGGGCGGAGATACGCAGTATTTT
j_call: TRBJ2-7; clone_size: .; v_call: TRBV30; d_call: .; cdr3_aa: CAWSPTFNSYEQYF; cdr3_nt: TGTGCCTGGAGTCCCACCTTTAACTCCTACGAGCAGTACTTC
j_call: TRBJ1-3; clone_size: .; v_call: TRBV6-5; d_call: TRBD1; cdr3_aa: CASSGDSGNTIYF; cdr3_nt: TGTGCCAGCAGTGGGGACAGTGGAAACACCATATATTTT
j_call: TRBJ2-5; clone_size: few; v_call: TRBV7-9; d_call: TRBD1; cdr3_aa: CASSSYRGAETQYF; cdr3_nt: TGTGCCAGCAGCTCCTACAGGGGCGCAGAGACCCAGTACTTC
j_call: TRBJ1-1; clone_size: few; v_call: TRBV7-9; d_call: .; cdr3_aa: CASSLARGEGVRTEAFF; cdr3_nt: TGTGCCAGCAGCTTAGCGCGAGGGGAGGGTGTGCGCACTGAAGCTTTCTTT
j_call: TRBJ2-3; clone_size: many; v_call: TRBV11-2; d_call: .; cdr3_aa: CASSLGDWTDTQYF; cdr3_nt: TGTGCCAGCAGCCTTGGAGACTGGACAGATACGCAGTATTTT
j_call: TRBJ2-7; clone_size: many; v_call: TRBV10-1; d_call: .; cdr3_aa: CASSELRELGEQYF; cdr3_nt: TGCGCCAGCAGTGAGTTGAGGGAATTAGGCGAGCAGTACTTC
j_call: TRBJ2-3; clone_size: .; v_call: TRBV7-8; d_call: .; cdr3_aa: CASSLDYSTDTQYF; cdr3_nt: TGTGCCAGCAGCTTAGATTATAGCACAGATACGCAGTATTTT
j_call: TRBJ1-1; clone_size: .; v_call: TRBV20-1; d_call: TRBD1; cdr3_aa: CSPDREAFF; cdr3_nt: TGCAGTCCGGACAGGGAGGCTTTCTTT
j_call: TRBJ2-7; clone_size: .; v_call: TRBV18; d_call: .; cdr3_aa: CASSLTGTSYEQYF; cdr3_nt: TGTGCCAGCTCACTCACCGGGACCAGCTACGAGCAGTACTTC